This entry lists 17 T cell receptor beta chains sequenced from one sample in a study of Ad26.COV2.S vaccination and SARS-CoV-2 variants. Profiling relied on immunoSEQ multiplex PCR, and the TCRdb table lists in-frame clones only, not all of them. The profile shows around 250,000 clones, 87% of them singletons. Stated treatment: roughly 19 received Ad26.COV2.S at low or high dose, single or two shots; about 5 received placebo; per-sample allocation not given. It was on day 63 after the first vaccine or placebo injection that samples were taken. The sequencing here drew on peripheral blood, taken in a trial of Ad26.COV2.S vaccine versus placebo. These receptors originate from a person between 18 and 60 years old who received the Ad26.COV2.S COVID-19 vaccine or a placebo.

The chain carries TRBV29-1 and TRBJ1-2, with 10 nucleotides matching TRBD1. V lost 6 bases to trimming and J lost 8 bases; unmatched junction nucleotides: 3. CDR3 length equals 11 residues. In germline, CDR1 is SQVTM, CDR2 ANQGSEA. CDR3 loop: CSVGQGFGYTF. CDR3 coding DNA: TGCAGCGTGGGACAGGGGTTCGGCTACACCTTC.

CDR3 sequence reads: CASSQSRDRESNQPQHF. Here the CDR3 DNA reads TGTGCCAGCAGCCAGTCCCGGGACAGGGAAAGCAATCAGCCCCAGCATTTT. This chain uses TRBV5-6 with TRBJ1-5; TRBD1 matches 9 bases. This CDR3 has 17 residues. After removal of 4 bases from V and 1 base from J, the junction contained 9 bases not matched to a gene. Germline CDR1 and CDR2: SGHDT and YYEEEE.

The chain uses TRBV6-1 and TRBJ2-1; 10 nucleotides align to TRBD1. The V gene end was trimmed by 4 bases and the J gene end by 3 bases; junction bases not matched to a gene: 6. Germline loops: CDR1 MNHNS, CDR2 SASEGT. The CDR3 is 16 residues long. This CDR3 reads CASSGGGTGVYNEQFF. DNA for the CDR3: TGTGCCAGCAGTGGCGGCGGGACAGGGGTCTACAATGAGCAGTTCTTC.

To note about this clone: A read error may account for a junction end that differs from germline. The V call is TRBV7-7, the J call TRBJ2-1, with a possible D match to TRBD2 (5 bases). CDR1 and CDR2 (germline): SSHAT, FNYEAQ (reference sequence). The CDR3 length is 17 residues. CDR3 protein: CASSLGPGSIVGNEQFF. CDR3 coding DNA: TGTGCTAGCAGCTTAGGTCCGGGATCCATAGTCGGAAATGAGCAGTTCTTC.

The chain carries TRBV6-5 and TRBJ1-5; TRBD1 aligns across 7 bases. This CDR3 has 15 amino acids. J gave up 4 bases and V 7 bases, and 10 bases lay outside the gene matches. The germline V gene has CDR1 MNHEY and CDR2 SVGAGI. CDR3 residues: CASTVLGGSNQPQHF. The CDR3 region has the DNA TGTGCCAGCACAGTACTAGGGGGCTCTAATCAGCCCCAGCATTTT.

CDR3 bases: TGTGCCAGCAGTGCTGACTTTCAGCCCCAGCATTTT. Translation gives CASSADFQPQHF. The chain couples TRBV7-9 to TRBJ1-5, with D unresolved. Germline V gene data show CDR1 as SEHNR and CDR2 as FQNEAQ (reference sequence). The CDR3 extends over 12 amino acids. V was shortened by 6 bases and J by 6 bases, with 9 bases between the two germline ends.

The chain uses TRBV27 and TRBJ1-1; 10 bases line up with TRBD1. CDR3 length: 16 residues. After removal of 4 bases from V and 0 bases from J, the junction contained 5 bases not matched to a gene. Germline CDR1 and CDR2: MNHEY and SMNVEV (reference sequence). The CDR3 sequence is CASSSGTGVLNTEAFF. The DNA for the CDR3 is TGTGCCAGCAGTTCGGGGACAGGGGTTCTGAACACTGAAGCTTTCTTT.

The chain couples TRBV30 to TRBJ2-5; D might be TRBD1 or TRBD2, each matching 5 bases. With 0 bases removed from V and 5 bases from J, the gap between germline ends came to 10 bases. The CDR3 runs to 13 residues. CDR1 and CDR2 from the germline V gene are GTSNPN and SVGIG (reference sequence). The CDR3: CAWSVTGPETQYF. CDR3 nucleotide sequence: TGTGCCTGGAGTGTAACGGGGCCGGAGACCCAGTACTTC.

This chain links TRBV4-2 with TRBJ2-3, with 10 bases lining up with TRBD2. This CDR3 is 16 amino acids long. The germline gives CDR1 LGHNA, CDR2 YNFKEQ. V trimming: 3 bases; J trimming: 2 bases; junction bases outside the gene matches: 5. CDR3: CASSQVAGGTTDTQYF. Here the CDR3 DNA reads TGTGCCAGCAGCCAGGTAGCGGGAGGTACCACAGATACGCAGTATTTT.

This clone was counted a single time. This chain joins TRBV7-9 and TRBJ1-2, with 7 bases aligning to TRBD1. The CDR3 runs 12 residues. The germline V gene encodes CDR1 SEHNR and CDR2 FQNEAQ (reference sequence). Unmatched junction bases numbered 4, after V lost 5 bases and J lost 7 bases. CDR3: CASSLGTAGYTF. CDR3 in DNA: TGTGCCAGCAGCCTTGGGACAGCTGGCTACACCTTC.

This clone was seen repeatedly, ten times or more. The V and J genes are TRBV11-2 and TRBJ2-7, with D uncertain. V was pared by 2 bases and J by 1 base, with 9 bases between. Germline V gene data show CDR1 as SGHAT and CDR2 as FQNNGV. CDR3 length equals 14 residues. The CDR3 here is CASSLIETSYEQYF. The CDR3 DNA is TGTGCCAGCAGCTTAATAGAGACGTCCTACGAGCAGTACTTC.

V usage is TRBV4-3 and J usage is TRBJ2-5; D perhaps matches TRBD2 (6 bases). Germline-derived CDR1 and CDR2 are LGHNA and YSLEER. This CDR3 has 16 residues. V was cut by 1 base and J by 2 bases, with 14 bases left in between. CDR3 coding DNA: TGCGCCAGCAGCCAAGGGGTCCGGGACTCTCAAGAGACCCAGTACTTC. This codes for CASSQGVRDSQETQYF.

The V call is TRBV5-4, the J call TRBJ2-7; 11 positions agree with TRBD2. Germline V gives CDR1 SGHNT, CDR2 YYREEE (reference sequence). With 3 bases clipped from V and 5 bases from J, the junction kept 13 bases outside the gene matches. This CDR3 has 17 amino acids. The CDR3 DNA is TGTGCCAGCAGCTCGTTAGCGGGAGGGCCTAGGGTGAACGAGCAGTACGTC. Translation gives CASSSLAGGPRVNEQYV.

The chain has TRBV10-3 and TRBJ2-1, with 7 bases matching TRBD2. The length of the CDR3 is 15 residues. J was trimmed by 6 bases and V by 3 bases; bases with no gene match: 8. Germline assignment: CDR1 ENHRY and CDR2 SYGVKD. The CDR3 sequence: CAISDSWTSGNEQFF. CDR3 nucleotides: TGTGCCATCAGTGACTCTTGGACTAGTGGCAATGAGCAGTTCTTC.

The chain joins TRBV4-1 to TRBJ1-2; possible D gene TRBD1, 6 bases. This CDR3 is 15 amino acids long. V was cut by 1 base and J by 8 bases, with 17 bases left in between. Germline assignment: CDR1 MGHRA and CDR2 YSYEKL. CDR3 in DNA: TGCGCCAGCAGCCAAGGACTGGGCAGGGGTCGGGGCTACACCTTC. Protein sequence: CASSQGLGRGRGYTF.

The chain recombines TRBV6-1 with TRBJ2-3, with a tentative D call TRBD2 (6 bases). V shed 2 bases and J shed 8 bases, with 11 bases lying between them. From germline, CDR1 is MNHNS and CDR2 SASEGT. The CDR3 sequence is 13 residues long. CDR3 nucleotide sequence: TGTGCCAGCAGTGAACAGGAGGGGAGTACGCAGTATTTT. Its translation: CASSEQEGSTQYF.

The chain combines TRBV7-9 with TRBJ1-4; 8 nucleotides line up with TRBD1. The CDR3 has 14 residues. In germline, CDR1 is SEHNR, CDR2 FQNEAQ (reference sequence). Trimming removed 4 bases from V and 5 bases from J; junction bases left unmatched: 3. The CDR3 spells CASSWGQENEKLFF. The CDR3 region has the DNA TGTGCCAGCAGCTGGGGACAGGAGAATGAAAAACTGTTTTTT.